One sample yielded the 25 T cell receptor beta chains listed below, sequenced in a study of cytomegalovirus exposure and HLA in healthy donors. The data were produced by immunoSEQ multiplex PCR, yet TCRdb's version contains in-frame clones alone and is incomplete. The sample shows tens of thousands of clones, 90% to 95% of them seen only once. The sample taken for sequencing was PBMCs. The receptors were gathered from a man aged 18 to 29 in good health and CMV-seropositive.

The V gene is TRBV5-5, the J gene TRBJ2-1; perhaps TRBD1 as D (6 bases). The V gene's germline CDR1 is SGHKS and CDR2 YYEKEE (reference sequence). V lost 1 base and J lost 8, with 16 bases in between. This CDR3 spans 15 amino acids. DNA for the CDR3: TGTGCCAGCAGCTTGACGGGACACGCAGTCGATGAGCAGTTCTTC. Amino acid sequence: CASSLTGHAVDEQFF.

The rearrangement links TRBV6-1 to TRBJ2-7; D is perhaps TRBD2 (7 bases). Trimming removed 7 bases at V and 1 base at J, with 11 bases between. The CDR3 loop spans 13 amino acids. Germline CDR1 and CDR2: MNHNS and SASEGT. The CDR3 region is CASKGGGSYEQYF. In DNA form, the CDR3 reads TGTGCCAGCAAAGGGGGAGGGTCCTACGAGCAGTACTTC.

The CDR3 DNA reads as TGTGCCAGCAGCTCGGGACTAGCGGGAAACACCGGGGAGCTGTTTTTT. Translation gives CASSSGLAGNTGELFF. The J gene is TRBJ2-2, the V gene TRBV7-3, with TRBD2 matching over 13 bases. This CDR3 contains 16 residues. Unmatched junction bases numbered 1, after V lost 4 bases and J lost 2 bases. Germline CDR1 reads SGHTA; CDR2 reads FQGTGA.

The chain has TRBV9 and TRBJ2-3; 9 bases are a match to TRBD1. Looked up from germline, CDR1 is SGDLS and CDR2 is YYNGEE. The V segment lost 4 bases and the J segment 3 bases; nucleotides outside the gene matches: 3. This CDR3 region has 14 residues. The CDR3 here is CASSLGQGTDTQYF. In nucleotides, the CDR3 is TGTGCCAGCAGCTTAGGACAGGGGACAGATACGCAGTATTTT.

This rearrangement joins TRBV4-3 to TRBJ2-7; 8 bases fit TRBD1. The germline CDR1 and CDR2 sequences are LGHNA and YSLEER. The CDR3 covers 16 residues. J lost 2 bases, V lost 3 bases, and 9 bases had no gene match. CDR3 residues: CASSQARGQVAYEQYF. CDR3 DNA sequence: TGCGCCAGCAGCCAGGCACGGGGACAGGTCGCCTACGAGCAGTACTTC.

This sequence joins TRBV6-5 and TRBJ1-5, with TRBD1 matching 9 bases. With 4 bases clipped from V and 3 bases from J, the junction kept 7 bases outside the gene matches. This CDR3 is 16 amino acids long. Germline V gene data show CDR1 as MNHEY and CDR2 as SVGAGI. In DNA, the CDR3 is TGTGCCAGCAGTTTAACCCGGACAGGGGACAATCAGCCCCAGCATTTT. Translation gives CASSLTRTGDNQPQHF.

This clone appeared a single time. V and J are TRBV7-2 and TRBJ1-2, with 10 nucleotides matching TRBD1. This CDR3 is 14 amino acids long. The germline V gene has CDR1 SGHTA and CDR2 FQGNSA. Losses at the gene ends were 5 bases for V and 6 bases for J; bases not matched to a gene: 6. CDR3 bases: TGTGCCAGCAGCCTCAGGGACAGGGGAAATGGCTACACCTTC. It yields the protein CASSLRDRGNGYTF.

The chain combines TRBV7-2 with TRBJ1-3; a possible D gene is TRBD1 (5 bases). The CDR3 contains 14 residues. Trimming left V 5 bases short and J 1 base short, with 9 bases between. From germline, CDR1 is SGHTA and CDR2 FQGNSA. Written as DNA, the CDR3 is TGTGCCAGCAGCCTCCAGGGTTCTGGAAACACCATATATTTT. Amino acid sequence: CASSLQGSGNTIYF.

The genes are TRBV6-5 and TRBJ2-7; TRBD2 matches 10 bases. The CDR3 totals 15 residues. Unmatched junction bases numbered 4, after V lost 2 bases and J lost 3 bases. Germline V gives CDR1 MNHEY, CDR2 SVGAGI. The CDR3 spells CASSYAASGSYEQYF. The DNA for the CDR3 is TGTGCCAGCAGTTACGCGGCTAGCGGGAGCTACGAGCAGTACTTC.

This sequence joins TRBV30 and TRBJ2-7; 9 bases line up with TRBD1. The CDR3 is made up of 13 amino acids. CDR1 is GTSNPN and CDR2 is SVGIG in the germline V gene (reference sequence). V lost 5 bases, J lost 6 bases, and 8 bases stayed unmatched. The CDR3 reads CAWSPGQGIEQYF. CDR3 bases: TGTGCCTGGTCCCCGGGACAGGGAATCGAGCAGTACTTC.

This clone has a single count. For the CDR3, the DNA is TGTGCCAGCAGCCCCGGGACTCACAATGAGCAGTTCTTC. Its protein is CASSPGTHNEQFF. V and J are TRBV7-2 and TRBJ2-1, with D possibly matching TRBD2 (6 bases). The CDR3 has 13 amino acids. The V end lost 5 bases, the J end lost 5 bases, and 10 bases lay between the germline ends. Germline V lookup: CDR1 SGHTA, CDR2 FQGNSA.

The V and J genes are TRBV27 and TRBJ1-1; D is undetermined. V was clipped by 2 bases and J by 1 base, with 5 bases between them. Germline CDR1 reads MNHEY; CDR2 reads SMNVEV (reference sequence). This CDR3 contains 13 residues. This CDR3 is CASSLQWNTEAFF. CDR3 DNA sequence: TGTGCCAGCAGTTTACAGTGGAACACTGAAGCTTTCTTT.

The chain uses TRBV19 and TRBJ1-5; 7 nucleotides match TRBD1. Germline-derived CDR1 and CDR2 are LNHDA and SQIVND (reference sequence). This CDR3 comprises 14 residues. With 6 bases clipped from V and 2 bases from J, the junction kept 4 bases outside the gene matches. This chain's CDR3 is CASSSGTGNQPQHF. Written as DNA, the CDR3 is TGTGCCAGTAGCTCCGGGACAGGCAATCAGCCCCAGCATTTT.

The rearrangement joins TRBV6-4 to TRBJ1-6; weak D call: TRBD1 (6 bases). The CDR3 totals 15 residues. V lost 6 bases, J lost 10 bases, and 19 bases lay in between. Germline V gene lookup returns CDR1 MRHNA and CDR2 SNTAGT. CDR3 loop: CASSEDSTTGSPLHF. The CDR3 DNA sequence: TGTGCCAGCAGCGAGGACAGCACCACCGGCTCACCCCTCCACTTT.

The gene calls are TRBV6-6 and TRBJ1-3, with unresolved D. CDR1 is MNHNY and CDR2 is SVGAGI in the germline V gene (reference sequence). This CDR3 has 15 amino acids. Trimming shortened V by 5 bases and J by 2 bases, and 13 bases separated the two germline ends. The CDR3 sequence is CASSKDTRAGNTIYF. Here the CDR3 DNA reads TGTGCCAGCAGTAAAGACACGAGGGCTGGAAACACCATATATTTT.

A single count supports this clone. The chain links TRBV13 to TRBJ2-1; tentative D call: TRBD2 (6 bases). The CDR3 runs to 15 residues. Germline V gene lookup returns CDR1 PRHDT and CDR2 FYEKMQ (reference sequence). With 5 bases removed from V and 4 bases from J, the gap between germline ends came to 15 bases. CDR3 in DNA: TGTGCCAGCAGCCCTCCGGGACTGACATACAATGAGCAGTTCTTC. Translating it yields CASSPPGLTYNEQFF.

This chain joins TRBV9 and TRBJ1-1, with TRBD1 as a possible D gene (6 bases). V was trimmed by 0 bases and J by 4 bases, leaving 7 bases between them. Germline V CDR1 and CDR2: SGDLS, YYNGEE. CDR3 length equals 13 residues. CDR3 DNA sequence: TGTGCCAGCAGCGTAGAAGGGGGCACTGAAGCTTTCTTT. This sequence encodes CASSVEGGTEAFF.

CDR3 nucleotide sequence: TGTGCCAGCAGCCCCGTCCAACAGGGCTTGACTGAAGCTTTCTTT. Translating gives CASSPVQQGLTEAFF. The chain recombines TRBV28 with TRBJ1-1, with a possible D match to TRBD1 (6 bases). CDR1 MDHEN and CDR2 SYDVKM come from the germline V gene. V was pared by 6 bases and J by 5 bases, with 19 bases between. CDR3 length equals 15 residues.

The chain combines TRBV28 with TRBJ2-2; TRBD1 might be the D (5 bases). The CDR3 is 14 amino acids. Looked up from germline, CDR1 is MDHEN and CDR2 is SYDVKM. V was pared by 2 bases and J by 6 bases, with 10 bases between. Here the CDR3 reads CASSLPVGPGELFF. CDR3 sequence (DNA): TGTGCCAGCAGTTTACCGGTGGGGCCCGGGGAGCTGTTTTTT.

The rearrangement uses TRBV28 and TRBJ2-2; TRBD2 is a possible D gene (5 bases). Germline V gene sequence: CDR1 MDHEN, CDR2 SYDVKM. Trimming took 0 bases from V and 5 from J, leaving 13 bases between them. The length of the CDR3 is 16 residues. The DNA of the CDR3 is TGTGCCAGCAGTTTATGGAGGCTAGAGCGGACCGGGGAGCTGTTTTTT. Residues: CASSLWRLERTGELFF.

The chain recombines TRBV5-1 with TRBJ2-7; D is perhaps TRBD1 (5 bases). V lost 4 bases and J lost 6, with 32 bases in between. From germline, CDR1 is SGHRS and CDR2 YFSETQ. The CDR3 runs to 19 residues. CDR3 coding DNA: TGCGCCAGCAGCGAACCCGCGGTTGGGGCGATCGCGCGTTCGAGCGAGCAGTACTTC. This encodes CASSEPAVGAIARSSEQYF.

CDR3 amino acids: CASSPRVGLSSPLHF. The CDR3 DNA follows: TGTGCCAGTAGTCCCAGGGTGGGATTGAGTTCACCCCTCCACTTT. This chain connects TRBV19 to TRBJ1-6; TRBD1 might be the D (5 bases). The CDR3 covers 15 residues. Germline lookup yields CDR1 LNHDA and CDR2 SQIVND (reference sequence). The V end was cut by 5 bases, the J end by 9 bases, with 17 bases between. The full variable domain, rest sourced from reference TRBV19 and TRBJ1-6, is DGGITQSPKYLFRKEGQNVTLSCEQNLNHDAMYWYRQDPGQGLRLIYYSQIVNDFQKGDIAEGYSVSREKKESFPLTVTSAQKNPTAFYLCASSPRVGLSSPLHFGNGTRLTVT.

The chain employs TRBV5-4 and TRBJ2-5; 9 bases map to TRBD1. CDR1 SGHNT and CDR2 YYREEE come from the germline V gene (reference sequence). The CDR3 extends over 16 amino acids. V trimming: 1 base; J trimming: 5 bases; junction bases outside the gene matches: 9. The CDR3 spells CASSLKGQGFPETQYF. Written as DNA, the CDR3 is TGTGCCAGCAGCTTGAAGGGACAGGGATTTCCGGAGACCCAGTACTTC.

The chain combines TRBV29-1 with TRBJ2-3; D perhaps matches TRBD2 (5 bases). This CDR3 comprises 13 residues. V was cut by 6 bases and J by 5 bases, with 15 bases left in between. The V gene's germline CDR1 is SQVTM and CDR2 ANQGSEA. The CDR3 nucleotides read TGCAGCGTGGGTCGTATAGAGGGAGATACGCAGTATTTT. Translation gives CSVGRIEGDTQYF.

This chain links TRBV6-1 with TRBJ2-7; tentative D call: TRBD1 (6 bases). The germline gives CDR1 MNHNS, CDR2 SASEGT. The germline V and J ends were trimmed by 3 bases and 3 bases, with 15 bases remaining between them. The CDR3 has 15 residues. The CDR3: CASSEGSWTDYEQYF. The CDR3, as DNA: TGTGCCAGCAGTGAGGGTTCTTGGACAGACTACGAGCAGTACTTC.